This T cell receptor beta chain was sequenced during a study of T-cell reconstitution after alpha-beta-depleted transplantation in children. Preparation of the TCRbeta library was carried out with unique molecular identifiers. TCRdb used MiXCR to reprocess the PCR reads, holding one entry per CDR3 protein. The profile covers roughly 300,000 distinct CDR3 sequences, with 11% appearing a single time and about 25% taken by the ten largest. With V trimmed by 6 bases and J by 4 bases, 9 bases remained unmatched. The CDR3 covers 15 residues. The study's findings and limits: The origin of alpha-beta T cells about two months after transplant was reportedly several hundred expanded graft clones. Surviving recipient T cells and intrathymic progenitors accounted for some patients' high TCRbeta diversity at day 60. A year post-transplant, T-cell counts and diversity derived mostly from newly produced T cells.

This clonotype was counted at least ten times. Its cognate antigen is unknown. The sample consisted of peripheral blood, taken 180 days after TCRalphabeta/CD19-depleted stem cell transplant. This receptor was identified in a male patient aged 2 to 9 who had a stem cell transplant for chronic granulomatous disease, so the T cells may come from the graft donor. This chain links TRBV12-3 or TRBV12-4 with TRBJ1-2, with 9 bases fitting TRBD1. The CDR3 DNA follows: TGTGCCAGCAGCTCTCGACAGGGGGTATTCTATGGCTACACCTTC. Translated, it gives CASSSRQGVFYGYTF.